This T cell receptor (beta chain) was retrieved from a study of human T cells and chemical hapten exposure. The sample's time point: pre-sensitization, week 0. Regarding treatment: therapeutic diphenylcyclopropenone sensitization with weekly scalp DPC. Each CDR3 protein gets one entry after TCRdb re-called the RACE reads with MiXCR. The sample lists about 260,000 distinct CDR3 sequences, 7.5% to 9% seen once, with 2.3% in the top ten. This clonotype occurred many times. The CDR3 is 15 residues long. Germline-derived CDR1 and CDR2 are MDHEN and SYDVKM. V was pared by 8 bases and J by 6 bases, with 22 bases between.

The source of this sequence is a woman aged 40 to 50 with alopecia areata. Some clones in this sample may be carry-over from other donors' samples. J is TRBJ2-5 and V is TRBV28; D may match TRBD1 or TRBD2 (6 bases each). This sample comprised whole blood, obtained in connection with sensitization to the hapten diphenylcyclopropenone (DPC). The CDR3, as DNA: TGTGCCAGCGAGGAAGGGGGGCCCGTTAGAAAGACCCAGTACTTC. As protein: CASEEGGPVRKTQYF. The variable domain in full, with the rest retrieved from reference TRBV28 and TRBJ2-5, is DVKVTQSSRYLVKRTGEKVFLECVQDMDHENMFWYRQDPGLGLRLIYFSYDVKMKEKGDIPEGYSVSREKKERFSLILESASTNQTSMYLCASEEGGPVRKTQYFGPGTRLLVL.